The rows below give T cell receptor beta chains drawn from one sample of a study of control samples from healthy donors and cancer patients. Assay: immunoSEQ multiplex PCR; the TCRdb copy retains only in-frame clones and omits some. The top ten hold around 3.5% of the sample, which has over 100,000 clones, approximately 89% seen once. The specimen sequenced was blood. All receptors come from a man aged 35 to 55 in good health. CDR3s include the opening cysteine and the closing phenylalanine or tryptophan. D genes are given only for firm matches. Clone size is stated in some rows and not others, as once, few, many or a class when expanded.

clone_size	v_call	j_call	d_call	cdr3_length	cdr3_aa	cdr3_nt
-	TRBV19	TRBJ1-5	-	15	CASSIGDPGRQPQHF	TGTGCCAGTAGTATCGGGGACCCCGGTAGGCAGCCCCAGCATTTT
-	TRBV20-1	TRBJ2-7	-	11	CSARDRGEQYF	TGCAGTGCTAGAGATCGGGGGGAGCAGTACTTC
-	TRBV5-6	TRBJ1-2	-	12	CASSTGNYGYTF	TGTGCCAGCAGTACAGGGAACTATGGCTACACCTTC
-	TRBV6-6	TRBJ1-1	-	15	CASSYSLDMNTEAFF	TGTGCCAGCAGTTACTCGCTAGACATGAACACTGAAGCTTTCTTT
once	TRBV20-1	TRBJ2-3	-	11	CSAQRGATQYF	TGCAGTGCTCAGAGGGGGGCAACGCAGTATTTT
-	TRBV12-5	TRBJ1-4	-	14	CASGSGQVEEKLFF	TGTGCTAGTGGCTCCGGTCAGGTTGAAGAAAAACTGTTTTTT
-	TRBV6-5	TRBJ1-6	-	13	CASGGQGGSPLHF	TGTGCCAGTGGGGGGCAGGGTGGTTCACCCCTCCACTTT
-	TRBV24-1	TRBJ1-4	TRBD1	13	CATSGAGGEKLFF	TGTGCCACCTCAGGGGCAGGGGGTGAAAAACTGTTTTTT
-	TRBV4-3	TRBJ1-2	TRBD1	15	CASNRDRRTGEGYTF	TGCGCCAGCAACCGCGATCGGAGGACAGGGGAAGGCTACACCTTC
-	TRBV3-1/TRBV3-2	TRBJ1-5	-	14	CASSQDPGLQPQHF	TGTGCCAGCAGCCAAGATCCCGGGTTGCAGCCCCAGCATTTT
-	TRBV10-3	TRBJ1-4	TRBD1	15	CAISESGQGAKKLFF	TGTGCCATCAGTGAGTCGGGTCAGGGGGCGAAAAAACTGTTTTTT
-	TRBV5-1	TRBJ1-1	-	14	CASSLGAENTEAFF	TGCGCCAGCAGCTTGGGTGCGGAGAACACTGAAGCTTTCTTT
few	TRBV18	TRBJ1-3	TRBD1	15	CASSPTGTDGNTIYF	TGTGCCAGCTCACCGACAGGGACGGATGGAAACACCATATATTTT
-	TRBV14	TRBJ1-1	-	11	CASSQKSGAFF	TGTGCCAGCAGCCAAAAGTCCGGAGCTTTCTTT
few	TRBV4-3	TRBJ1-4	-	17	CASSQDVSTLVHEKLFF	TGCGCCAGCAGCCAAGATGTATCGACTTTAGTACATGAAAAACTGTTTTTT
-	TRBV7-2	TRBJ2-4	-	12	CASSLKGDIQYF	TGTGCCAGCAGCTTAAAGGGAGACATTCAGTACTTC
-	TRBV30	TRBJ2-7	-	15	CAWDTGFGDTGEQYF	TGTGCCTGGGACACAGGGTTCGGAGATACGGGTGAGCAGTACTTC
-	TRBV10-3	TRBJ1-1	TRBD1	18	CAISEHLAGGVRNTEAFF	TGTGCCATCAGTGAGCATCTGGCAGGGGGAGTAAGGAACACTGAAGCTTTCTTT
-	TRBV30	TRBJ1-2	-	12	CAFSPGNYGYTF	TGTGCCTTTTCCCCGGGGAACTATGGCTACACCTTC
-	TRBV27	TRBJ2-7	-	13	CASSRNRDYEQYF	TGTGCCAGCAGTAGAAACAGGGACTACGAGCAGTACTTC
once	TRBV7-3	TRBJ2-1	TRBD2	15	CASSLGEGGYNEQFF	TGTGCCAGCAGCTTAGGGGAGGGAGGCTACAATGAGCAGTTCTTC
-	TRBV5-1	TRBJ2-7	TRBD1	12	CASSTTGDEQYF	TGCGCCAGCAGCACGACAGGGGACGAGCAGTACTTC
-	TRBV18	TRBJ2-6	-	15	CASSYEDSGANVLTF	TGTGCCAGCTCCTACGAGGACTCTGGGGCCAACGTCCTGACTTTC
-	TRBV9	TRBJ2-1	-	15	CASSSGPQGGNEQFF	TGTGCCAGCAGCTCCGGTCCCCAGGGGGGCAATGAGCAGTTCTTC
-	TRBV6-1	TRBJ2-1	-	16	CASSVGGTKFYNEQFF	TGTGCCAGCAGTGTAGGGGGGACAAAATTCTACAATGAGCAGTTCTTC
-	TRBV18	TRBJ2-5	-	13	CASSAHQEETQYF	TGTGCCAGCAGTGCACACCAGGAGGAGACCCAGTACTTC
few	TRBV28	TRBJ1-4	-	14	CASRATGRNEKLFF	TGTGCCAGCAGGGCGACAGGTCGGAATGAAAAACTGTTTTTT
-	TRBV19	TRBJ1-5	TRBD1	14	CASRGDRWGEPQHF	TGTGCCAGTAGGGGGGACAGATGGGGGGAGCCCCAGCATTTT